The clone carrying this T cell receptor (beta chain) was recorded many times. This sample stems from a study of regulatory T cells in long-lasting Graves disease. CDR3-region Arm-PCR and iRepertoire HTBI primers produced the TCR beta libraries. TCRdb passed the multiplex PCR reads through MiXCR, listing each CDR3 protein once. Of about 450,000 distinct CDR3 sequences listed, 12% to 15% are singletons. Time point reported: newly diagnosed GD, antithyroid drugs for less than 3 months. Scientists built the TCR library using RNA that was extracted from PBMCs. Patients met American Thyroid Association criteria for Graves' disease. This sample was also put to use in a study of T cells in Graves' hyperthyroidism and ophthalmopathy.

The sequence derives from a woman in her fifties or sixties with Graves disease. The input for sequencing was peripheral blood mononuclear cells (PBMCs), taken at new diagnosis, from a patient treated with antithyroid drugs.

CDR3: CASSPGGKTNEKLFF. In nucleotides, the CDR3 is TGTGCCAGCTCACCAGGGGGAAAGACTAATGAAAAACTGTTTTTT. The chain links TRBV18 to TRBJ1-4; possibly TRBD1 for D (5 bases). This CDR3 contains 15 residues. Germline V gene data show CDR1 as KGHSH and CDR2 as LQKENI. V shed 2 bases and J shed 2 bases, with 9 bases lying between them. The full variable domain, its missing parts supplied by reference TRBV18 and TRBJ1-4, is NAGVMQNPRHLVRRRGQEARLRCSPMKGHSHVYWYRQLPEEGLKFMVYLQKENIIDESGMPKERFSAEFPKEGPSILRIQQVVRGDSAAYFCASSPGGKTNEKLFFGSGTQLSVL.